This TCR beta chain was sequenced in a study of T cell responses to AZD1222 COVID-19 vaccine. This table comes from immunoSEQ multiplex PCR, and its TCRdb copy is limited to in-frame clones, with some not included. Of more than 100,000 clones in the sample, 91% are singletons; the top ten hold about 41%. This clone was counted a single time. With V trimmed by 3 bases and J by 2 bases, 7 bases remained unmatched. Germline V gene sequence: CDR1 MDHEN, CDR2 SYDVKM. This CDR3 comprises 17 residues. The chain joins TRBV28 to TRBJ1-5; TRBD1 matches at 10 bases. The sample was peripheral blood, taken on day 0 of AZD1222 vaccination. This TCR was recovered from an adult in good health. This CDR3 is CASSLTGGVGGNQPQHF. The CDR3 DNA follows: TGTGCCAGCAGTTTGACAGGGGGCGTGGGGGGCAATCAGCCCCAGCATTTT.